This TCR beta chain was sequenced during a study of blood T cells in healthy people across ages. Whole-study context: Template switching retrieved approximately one barcoded beta molecule for each two T cells.

Isolation yielded PBMCs, at least 7 million per sample, in every case. The ends were cut back, 7 bases at V and 3 bases at J, with 12 bases in the middle. This CDR3 is 13 amino acids long. The table lists this clonotype with a few counts. Antigen: not known. Alongside a J-beta primer mix, a sample-barcoded 5' primer served in a second PCR lasting 7 to 11 cycles. TCRdb recomputed calls from the 5' RACE reads with MiXCR, one row per CDR3 protein. The table records around 1.5 million distinct CDR3 sequences, 42% of them present only once. Findings and limits, study-wide: It was held that diversity estimates obtained from one million T cells represented underestimates. Significant beta diversity loss was already apparent by age about 39, declining roughly linearly.

Sequenced input: blood. This sequence originates from a woman aged 18-35 years in good health. The chain employs TRBV12-3 or TRBV12-4 and TRBJ1-2, with D perhaps matching TRBD1 (5 bases). CDR3 in DNA: TGTGCCAGCAACCCAGACAGCTACTATGGCTACACCTTC. It yields the protein CASNPDSYYGYTF.